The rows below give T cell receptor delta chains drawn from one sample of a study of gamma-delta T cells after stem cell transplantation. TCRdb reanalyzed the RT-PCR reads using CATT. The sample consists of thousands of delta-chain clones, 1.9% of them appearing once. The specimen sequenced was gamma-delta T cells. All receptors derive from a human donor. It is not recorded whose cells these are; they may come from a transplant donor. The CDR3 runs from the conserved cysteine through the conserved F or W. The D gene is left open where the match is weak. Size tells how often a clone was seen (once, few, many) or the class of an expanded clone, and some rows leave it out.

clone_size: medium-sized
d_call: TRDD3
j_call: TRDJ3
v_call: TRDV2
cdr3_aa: CACDAWSGDTDYRPWDTRQMFF
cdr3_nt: TGTGCCTGTGACGCCTGGAGTGGGGATACCGACTACCGTCCCTGGGACACCCGACAGATGTTTTTC

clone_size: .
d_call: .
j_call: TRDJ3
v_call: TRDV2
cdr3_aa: CACDTGTLGTSSWDTRQMFF
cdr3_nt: TGTGCCTGTGACACCGGGACTCTGGGGACTAGCTCCTGGGACACCCGACAGATGTTTTTC

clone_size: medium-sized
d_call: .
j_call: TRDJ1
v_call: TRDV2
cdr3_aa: CACDSLLGYKLIF
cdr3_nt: TGTGCCTGTGACTCATTACTGGGTTATAAACTCATCTTT

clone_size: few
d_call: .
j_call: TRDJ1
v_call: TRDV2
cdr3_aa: CACDPLRPAREDTHTDKLIF
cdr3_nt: TGTGCCTGTGACCCCCTTCGGCCGGCCAGAGAAGATACGCACACCGATAAACTCATCTTT

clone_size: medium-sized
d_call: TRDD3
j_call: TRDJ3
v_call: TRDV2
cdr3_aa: CACDTAAMGDTWDTRQMFF
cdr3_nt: TGTGCCTGTGACACCGCGGCCATGGGGGATACCTGGGACACCCGACAGATGTTTTTC

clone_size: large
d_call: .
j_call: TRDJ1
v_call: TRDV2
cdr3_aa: CACDALTDGDKLIF
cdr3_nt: TGTGCCTGTGACGCGCTTACTGATGGCGATAAACTCATCTTT

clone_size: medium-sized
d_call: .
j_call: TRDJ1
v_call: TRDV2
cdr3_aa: CACDTVTGRLYTDKLIF
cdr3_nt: TGTGCCTGTGACACCGTTACTGGGAGGCTCTACACCGATAAACTCATCTTT

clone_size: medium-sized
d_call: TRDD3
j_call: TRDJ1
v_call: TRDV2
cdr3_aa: CACDSILGGYAKGSYTDKLIF
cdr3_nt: TGTGCCTGTGACTCGATCCTTGGGGGATACGCGAAGGGGTCGTACACCGATAAACTCATCTTT

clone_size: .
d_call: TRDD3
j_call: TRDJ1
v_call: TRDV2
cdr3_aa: CACDAVRYLGDQYTDKLIF
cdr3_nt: TGTGCCTGTGACGCCGTAAGGTACCTGGGGGATCAGTACACCGATAAACTCATCTTT

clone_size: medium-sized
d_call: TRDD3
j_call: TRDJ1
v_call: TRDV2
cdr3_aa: CACDTVGGGYAGATDKLIF
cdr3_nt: TGTGCCTGTGACACCGTAGGTGGGGGATACGCGGGGGCCACCGATAAACTCATCTTT

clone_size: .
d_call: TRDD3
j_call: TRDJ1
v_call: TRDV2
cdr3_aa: CACDTLGERGNTDKLIF
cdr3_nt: TGTGCCTGTGACACACTGGGGGAGAGGGGGAACACCGATAAACTCATCTTT

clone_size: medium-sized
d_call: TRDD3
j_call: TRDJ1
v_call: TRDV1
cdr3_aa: CALGEIRLPHRYWGIRPDKLIF
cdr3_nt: TGTGCTCTTGGGGAAATCCGCCTTCCCCACAGGTACTGGGGGATACGTCCCGATAAACTCATCTTT

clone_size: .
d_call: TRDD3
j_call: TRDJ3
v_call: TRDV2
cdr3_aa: CACAGGFSSWDTRQMFF
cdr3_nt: TGTGCCTGTGCTGGGGGATTCAGCTCCTGGGACACCCGACAGATGTTTTTC

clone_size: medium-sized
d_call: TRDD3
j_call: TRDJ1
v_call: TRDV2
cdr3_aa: CACDKLGAPRPRLYTDKLIF
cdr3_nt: TGTGCCTGTGACAAACTGGGGGCCCCGAGGCCGAGGCTTTACACCGATAAACTCATCTTT

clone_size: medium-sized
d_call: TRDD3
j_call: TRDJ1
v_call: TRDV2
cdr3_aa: CACDSSYWGHTDKLIF
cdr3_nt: TGTGCCTGTGACTCTTCTTACTGGGGACACACCGATAAACTCATCTTT

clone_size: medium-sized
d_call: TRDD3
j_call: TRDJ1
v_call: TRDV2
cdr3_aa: CACDTMGDWGAADKLIF
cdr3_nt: TGTGCCTGTGACACGATGGGGGACTGGGGGGCCGCCGATAAACTCATCTTT

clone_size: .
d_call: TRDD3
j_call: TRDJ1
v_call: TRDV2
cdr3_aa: CACDTAGSDAGGDLKKYTDKLIF
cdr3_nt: TGTGCCTGTGACACCGCTGGGAGTGATGCTGGGGGAGACCTGAAAAAGTACACCGATAAACTCATCTTT

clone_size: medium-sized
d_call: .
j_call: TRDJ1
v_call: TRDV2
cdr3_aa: CACDTLGMWTDKLIF
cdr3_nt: TGTGCCTGTGACACCCTGGGGATGTGGACCGATAAACTCATCTTT

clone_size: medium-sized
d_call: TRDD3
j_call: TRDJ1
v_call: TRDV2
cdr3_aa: CACDALLGDTQYTDKLIF
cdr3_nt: TGTGCCTGTGACGCCCTACTGGGGGATACGCAGTACACCGATAAACTCATCTTT